Listed here are 8 T cell receptor beta chains from one sample, sequenced in a study of T cells in Graves' hyperthyroidism and ophthalmopathy. The TCR beta CDR3 regions underwent amplification using RNA transcripts as the source. When the TCR CDR3 underwent first-round RT-PCR, the HTBI primer set was used. MiXCR, applied by TCRdb to the multiplex PCR reads, yields one record per CDR3 protein. The table lists roughly 700,000 distinct CDR3 sequences, roughly a third of them singletons, with around 31% in the top ten. Input material: blood. These receptors came from a woman aged 40 to 50 with Graves' hyperthyroidism.

Only one count was recorded for this clonotype. The chain is built from TRBV19 and TRBJ2-5; D might be TRBD1 (5 bases). The V and J ends lost 3 bases and 2 bases respectively, with 16 bases between them. The CDR3 runs to 16 residues. The germline gives CDR1 LNHDA, CDR2 SQIVND (reference sequence). The CDR3 loop reads CASSMWGREPQETQYF. In DNA, the CDR3 is TGTGCCAGTAGTATGTGGGGCAGAGAACCACAAGAGACCCAGTACTTC.

This chain uses TRBV4-1 with TRBJ2-5, with 12 bases aligning to TRBD2. The ends lost 4 bases at V and 0 bases at J; junction bases unmatched: 6. The CDR3 runs to 17 residues. Germline CDR1 reads MGHRA; CDR2 reads YSYEKL. DNA of the CDR3: TGCGCCAGCAGCCGCCCAACTAGCGGGGGGAACCAAGAGACCCAGTACTTC. This translates into CASSRPTSGGNQETQYF.

The chain uses TRBV5-1 and TRBJ2-2; D is unresolved. V lost 0 bases, J lost 4 bases, and 13 bases lay in between. The V gene's germline CDR1 is SGHRS and CDR2 YFSETQ. The CDR3 has 16 residues. CDR3 sequence (DNA): TGCGCCAGCAGCTTGGTAGCAGGCCTGAGCACCGGGGAGCTGTTTTTT. Amino acids: CASSLVAGLSTGELFF.

Ten or more counts support this clonotype. The CDR3 DNA sequence: TGCGCCAGCATGGGCAGAAGGACAAACACTGAAGCTTTCTTT. It yields the protein CASMGRRTNTEAFF. The V gene is TRBV10-2, the J gene TRBJ1-1; tentatively, D is TRBD1 (5 bases). Deletions cut 7 bases from V and 2 bases from J, with 14 bases between. CDR1 and CDR2 (germline): WSHSY, SAAADI. The CDR3 is 14 amino acids.

This clonotype was observed at least ten times. The chain employs TRBV7-2 and TRBJ2-7, with D perhaps given as TRBD1 or TRBD2 (6 bases each). This CDR3 is 16 amino acids long. The V gene's germline CDR1 is SGHTA and CDR2 FQGNSA. Between the trimmed V and J ends, which lost 5 bases and 0 bases, there was a span of 17 bases. The CDR3 region is CASSHRSGQSSYEQYF. The CDR3 coding sequence is TGTGCCAGCAGCCATCGTAGCGGACAGTCCTCCTACGAGCAGTACTTC.

This rearrangement joins TRBV6-5 to TRBJ1-5; possible D gene TRBD1, 6 bases. The CDR3 contains 12 residues. Trimming cost V 7 bases and J 3 bases, with 7 bases left between them. Germline V gene data show CDR1 as MNHEY and CDR2 as SVGAGI. Here the CDR3 DNA reads TGTGCCAGCAACAGGGACAATCAGCCCCAGCATTTT. Translated: CASNRDNQPQHF.

This clonotype showed up just a few times. The chain combines TRBV27 with TRBJ1-5, with D maybe TRBD1 (6 bases). Germline V gene lookup returns CDR1 MNHEY and CDR2 SMNVEV (reference sequence). Trimming left V 4 bases short and J 8 bases short, with 15 bases between. This CDR3 spans 14 amino acids. The CDR3 DNA is TGTGCCAGCAGTTCACAGGGAGTCGAGGAGCCCCAGCATTTT. Translating gives CASSSQGVEEPQHF.

The J gene is TRBJ2-7, the V gene TRBV6-5; 9 positions agree with TRBD2. The CDR3 extends over 15 amino acids. CDR1 MNHEY and CDR2 SVGAGI come from the germline V gene. Germline trimming cut 6 bases from V and 2 bases from J; bases unmatched to any gene: 8. CDR3 amino acids: CASSSGLASTYEQYF. CDR3 in DNA: TGTGCCAGCAGCTCCGGACTAGCGTCTACCTACGAGCAGTACTTC.